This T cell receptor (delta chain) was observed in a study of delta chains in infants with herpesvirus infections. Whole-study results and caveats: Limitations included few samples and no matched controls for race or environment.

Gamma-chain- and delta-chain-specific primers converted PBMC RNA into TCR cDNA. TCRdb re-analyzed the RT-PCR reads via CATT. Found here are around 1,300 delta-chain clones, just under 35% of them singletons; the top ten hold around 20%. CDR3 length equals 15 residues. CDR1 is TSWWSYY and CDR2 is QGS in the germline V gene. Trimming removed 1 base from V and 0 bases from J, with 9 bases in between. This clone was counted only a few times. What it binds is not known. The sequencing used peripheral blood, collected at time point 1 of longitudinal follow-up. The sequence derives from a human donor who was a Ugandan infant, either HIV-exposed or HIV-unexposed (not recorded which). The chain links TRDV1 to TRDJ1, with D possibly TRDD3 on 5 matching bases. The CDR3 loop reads CALGEHGDHTDKLIF. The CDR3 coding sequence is TGTGCTCTTGGGGAACATGGGGACCACACCGATAAACTCATCTTT.